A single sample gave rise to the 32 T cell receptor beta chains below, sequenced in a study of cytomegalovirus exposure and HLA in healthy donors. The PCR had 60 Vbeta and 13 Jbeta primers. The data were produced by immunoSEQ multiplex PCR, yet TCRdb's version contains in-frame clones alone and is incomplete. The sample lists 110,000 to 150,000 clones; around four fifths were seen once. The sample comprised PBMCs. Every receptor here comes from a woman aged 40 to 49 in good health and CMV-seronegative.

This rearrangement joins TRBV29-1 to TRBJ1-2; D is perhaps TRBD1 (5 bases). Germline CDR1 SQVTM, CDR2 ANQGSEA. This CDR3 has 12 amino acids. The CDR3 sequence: CGAWGSNYGYTF. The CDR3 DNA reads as TGCGGCGCTTGGGGCAGTAACTATGGCTACACCTTC.

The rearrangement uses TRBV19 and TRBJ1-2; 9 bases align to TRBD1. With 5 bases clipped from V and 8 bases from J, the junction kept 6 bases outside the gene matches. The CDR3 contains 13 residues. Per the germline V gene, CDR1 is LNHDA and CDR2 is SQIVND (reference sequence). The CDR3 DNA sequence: TGTGCCAGTAGTCCAGGGACAGGGATCGGCTACACCTTC. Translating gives CASSPGTGIGYTF.

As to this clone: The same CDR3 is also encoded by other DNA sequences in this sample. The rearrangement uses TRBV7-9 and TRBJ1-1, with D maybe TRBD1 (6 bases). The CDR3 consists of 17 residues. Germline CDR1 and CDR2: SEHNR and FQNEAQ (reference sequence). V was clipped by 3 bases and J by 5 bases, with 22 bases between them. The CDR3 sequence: CASSFRLGAGESTEAFF. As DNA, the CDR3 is TGTGCCAGCAGCTTCCGCCTCGGGGCAGGGGAAAGTACTGAAGCTTTCTTT.

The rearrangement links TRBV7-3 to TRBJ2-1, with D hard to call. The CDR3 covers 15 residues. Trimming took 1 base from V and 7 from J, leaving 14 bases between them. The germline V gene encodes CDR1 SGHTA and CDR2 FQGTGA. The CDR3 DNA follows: TGTGCCAGCAGCTTAAGACATCAGGTCGCTAATGAGCAGTTCTTC. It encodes CASSLRHQVANEQFF.

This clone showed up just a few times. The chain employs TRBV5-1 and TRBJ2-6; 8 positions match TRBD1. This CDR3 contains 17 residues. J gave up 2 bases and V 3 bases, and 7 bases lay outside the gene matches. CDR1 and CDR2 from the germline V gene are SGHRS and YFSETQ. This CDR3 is CASSSGTGYPGANVLTF. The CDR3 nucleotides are TGCGCCAGCAGCTCCGGGACAGGCTATCCTGGGGCCAACGTCCTGACTTTC. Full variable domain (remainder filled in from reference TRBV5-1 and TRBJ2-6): KAGVTQTPRYLIKTRGQQVTLSCSPISGHRSVSWYQQTPGQGLQFLFEYFSETQRNKGNFPGRFSGRQFSNSRSEMNVSTLELGDSALYLCASSSGTGYPGANVLTFGAGSRLTVL.

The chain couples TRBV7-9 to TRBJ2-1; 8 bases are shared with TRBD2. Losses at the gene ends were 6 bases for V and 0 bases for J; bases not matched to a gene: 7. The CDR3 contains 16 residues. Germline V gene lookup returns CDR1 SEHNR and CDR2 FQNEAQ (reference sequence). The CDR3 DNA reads TGTGCCAGCAGTTCAAGCGGGGGTGGCTCCTACAATGAGCAGTTCTTC. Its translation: CASSSSGGGSYNEQFF.

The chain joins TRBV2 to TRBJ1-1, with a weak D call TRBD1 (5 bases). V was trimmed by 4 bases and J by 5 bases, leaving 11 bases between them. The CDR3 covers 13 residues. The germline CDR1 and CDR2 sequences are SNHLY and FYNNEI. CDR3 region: CASSVGRQTEAFF. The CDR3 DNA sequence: TGTGCCAGCAGTGTGGGGCGTCAGACTGAAGCTTTCTTT.

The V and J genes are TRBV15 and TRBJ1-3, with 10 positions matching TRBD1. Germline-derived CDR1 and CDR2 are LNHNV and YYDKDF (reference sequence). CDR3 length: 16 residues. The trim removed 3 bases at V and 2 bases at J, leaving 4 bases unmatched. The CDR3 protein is CATSREGTGAGNTIYF. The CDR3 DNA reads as TGTGCCACCAGCAGGGAGGGGACAGGGGCTGGAAACACCATATATTTT.

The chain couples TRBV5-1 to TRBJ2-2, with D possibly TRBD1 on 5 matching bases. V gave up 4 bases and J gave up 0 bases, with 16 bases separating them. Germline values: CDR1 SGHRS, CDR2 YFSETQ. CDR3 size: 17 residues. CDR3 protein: CASSLGPQAANTGELFF. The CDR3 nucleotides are TGCGCCAGCAGCCTGGGGCCACAGGCTGCGAACACCGGGGAGCTGTTTTTT.

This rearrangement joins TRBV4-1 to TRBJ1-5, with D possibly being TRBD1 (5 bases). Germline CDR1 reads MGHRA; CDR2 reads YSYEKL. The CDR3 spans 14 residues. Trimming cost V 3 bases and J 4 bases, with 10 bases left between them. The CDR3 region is CASSQGLDNQPQHF. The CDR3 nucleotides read TGCGCCAGCAGCCAGGGACTCGATAATCAGCCCCAGCATTTT.

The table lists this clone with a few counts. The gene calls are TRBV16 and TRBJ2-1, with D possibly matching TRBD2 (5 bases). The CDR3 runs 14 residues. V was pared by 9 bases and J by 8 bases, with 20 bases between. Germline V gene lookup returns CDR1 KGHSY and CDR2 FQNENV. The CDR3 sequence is CASSSVGYYDEQFF. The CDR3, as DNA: TGTGCCAGTAGTAGCGTCGGGTATTACGATGAGCAGTTCTTC.

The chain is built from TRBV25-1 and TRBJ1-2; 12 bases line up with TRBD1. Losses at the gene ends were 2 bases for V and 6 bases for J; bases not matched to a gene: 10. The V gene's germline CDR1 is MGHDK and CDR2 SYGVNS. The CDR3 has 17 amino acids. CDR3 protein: CASSENYPGTGGDGYTF. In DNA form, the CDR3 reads TGTGCCAGCAGTGAAAATTACCCCGGGACAGGGGGCGATGGCTACACCTTC.

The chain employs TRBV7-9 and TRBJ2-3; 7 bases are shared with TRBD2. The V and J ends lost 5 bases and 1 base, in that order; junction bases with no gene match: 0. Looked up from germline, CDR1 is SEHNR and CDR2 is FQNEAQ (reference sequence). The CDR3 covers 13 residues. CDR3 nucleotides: TGTGCCAGCAGCACTAGCGGCACAGATACGCAGTATTTT. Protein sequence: CASSTSGTDTQYF.

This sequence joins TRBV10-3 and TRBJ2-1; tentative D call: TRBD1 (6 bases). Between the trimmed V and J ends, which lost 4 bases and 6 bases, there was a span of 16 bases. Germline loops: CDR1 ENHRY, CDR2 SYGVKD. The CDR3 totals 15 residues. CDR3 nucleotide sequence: TGTGCCATCAGTGGGGACATCTCGGGGTCCAATGAGCAGTTCTTC. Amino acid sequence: CAISGDISGSNEQFF.

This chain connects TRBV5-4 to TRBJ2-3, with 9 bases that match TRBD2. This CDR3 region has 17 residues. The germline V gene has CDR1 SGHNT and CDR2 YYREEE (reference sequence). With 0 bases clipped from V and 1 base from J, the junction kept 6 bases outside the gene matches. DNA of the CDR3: TGTGCCAGCAGCTTGGGAGGCGGGAGGGCTCGCACAGATACGCAGTATTTT. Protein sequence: CASSLGGGRARTDTQYF.

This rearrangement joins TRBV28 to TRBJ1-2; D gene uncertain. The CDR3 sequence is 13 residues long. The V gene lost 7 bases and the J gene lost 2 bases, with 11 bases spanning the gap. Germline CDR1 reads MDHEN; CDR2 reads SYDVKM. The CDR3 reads CASITETNYGYTF. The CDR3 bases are TGTGCCAGCATCACTGAGACAAACTATGGCTACACCTTC.

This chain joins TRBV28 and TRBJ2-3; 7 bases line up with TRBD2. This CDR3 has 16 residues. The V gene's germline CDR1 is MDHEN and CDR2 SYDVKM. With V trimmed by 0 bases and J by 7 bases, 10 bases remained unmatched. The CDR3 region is CASSLWGGSRLNTQYF. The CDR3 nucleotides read TGTGCCAGCAGTTTATGGGGCGGGAGTAGGTTAAATACGCAGTATTTT.

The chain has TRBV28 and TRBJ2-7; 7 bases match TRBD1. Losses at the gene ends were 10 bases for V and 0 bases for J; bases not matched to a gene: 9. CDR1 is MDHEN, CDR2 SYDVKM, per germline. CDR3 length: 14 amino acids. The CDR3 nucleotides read TGTGCCACGGAACCACAGGGGCTCTCCTACGAGCAGTACTTC. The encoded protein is CATEPQGLSYEQYF.

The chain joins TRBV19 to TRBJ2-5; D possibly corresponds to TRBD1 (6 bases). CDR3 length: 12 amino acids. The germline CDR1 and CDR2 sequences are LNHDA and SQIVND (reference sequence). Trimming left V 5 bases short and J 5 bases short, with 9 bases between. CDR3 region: CASSPQGETQYF. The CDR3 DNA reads TGTGCCAGTAGTCCCCAGGGGGAGACCCAGTACTTC.

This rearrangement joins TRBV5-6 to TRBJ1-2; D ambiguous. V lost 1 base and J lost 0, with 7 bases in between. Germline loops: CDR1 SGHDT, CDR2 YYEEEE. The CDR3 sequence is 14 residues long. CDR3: CASSLYNANYGYTF. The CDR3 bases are TGTGCCAGCAGCTTGTACAACGCTAACTATGGCTACACCTTC.

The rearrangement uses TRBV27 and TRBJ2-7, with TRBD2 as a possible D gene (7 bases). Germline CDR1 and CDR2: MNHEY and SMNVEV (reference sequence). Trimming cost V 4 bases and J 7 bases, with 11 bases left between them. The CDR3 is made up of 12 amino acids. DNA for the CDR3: TGTGCCAGCAGTTACGGGGGGCGAGAGCAGTACTTC. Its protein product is CASSYGGREQYF.

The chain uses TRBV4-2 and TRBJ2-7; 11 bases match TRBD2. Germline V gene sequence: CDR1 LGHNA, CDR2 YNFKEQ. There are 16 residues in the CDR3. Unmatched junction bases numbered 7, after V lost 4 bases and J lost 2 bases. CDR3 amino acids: CASSRQGTSGPYEQYF. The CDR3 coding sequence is TGTGCCAGCAGCCGCCAAGGGACTAGCGGCCCCTACGAGCAGTACTTC.

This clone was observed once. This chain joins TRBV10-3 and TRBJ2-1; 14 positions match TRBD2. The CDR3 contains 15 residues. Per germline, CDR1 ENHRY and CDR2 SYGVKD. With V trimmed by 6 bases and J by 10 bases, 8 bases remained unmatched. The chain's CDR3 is CAIRIGLAGGGEQFF. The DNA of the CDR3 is TGTGCCATCAGAATAGGACTAGCGGGAGGAGGCGAGCAGTTCTTC.

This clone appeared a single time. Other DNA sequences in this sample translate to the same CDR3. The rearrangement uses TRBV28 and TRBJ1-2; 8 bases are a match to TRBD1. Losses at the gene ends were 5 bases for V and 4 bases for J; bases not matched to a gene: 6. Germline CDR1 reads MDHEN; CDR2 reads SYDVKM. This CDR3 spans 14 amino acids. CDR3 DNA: TGTGCCAGCAGTCTCCAGGGGGCAGCCTATGGCTACACCTTC. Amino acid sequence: CASSLQGAAYGYTF.

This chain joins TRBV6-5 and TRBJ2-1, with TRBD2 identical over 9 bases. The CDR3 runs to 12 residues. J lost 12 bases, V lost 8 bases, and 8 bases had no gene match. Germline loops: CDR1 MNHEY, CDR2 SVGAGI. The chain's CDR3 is CASGGLAGRQFF. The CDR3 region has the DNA TGTGCCAGCGGCGGTCTAGCGGGACGGCAGTTCTTC.

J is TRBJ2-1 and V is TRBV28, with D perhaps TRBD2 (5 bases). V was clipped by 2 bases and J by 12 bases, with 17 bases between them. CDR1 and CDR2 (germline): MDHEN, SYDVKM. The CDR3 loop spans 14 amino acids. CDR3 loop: CASSLKFVGRGQFF. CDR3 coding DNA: TGTGCCAGCAGTTTAAAGTTTGTCGGCCGGGGGCAGTTCTTC.

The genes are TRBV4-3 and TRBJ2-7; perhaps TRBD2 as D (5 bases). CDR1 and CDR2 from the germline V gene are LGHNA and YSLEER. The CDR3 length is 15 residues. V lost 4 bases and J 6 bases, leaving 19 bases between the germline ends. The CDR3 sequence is CASSPGLQLWVEQYF. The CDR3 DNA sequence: TGCGCCAGCAGCCCCGGACTCCAACTCTGGGTCGAGCAGTACTTC.

The CDR3 region has the DNA TGTGCCAGCAGCTTAGGGAGCACCGGGACAGCACGCTACGAGCAGTACTTC. Translating gives CASSLGSTGTARYEQYF. The V gene is TRBV7-8, the J gene TRBJ2-7, with 7 bases fitting TRBD1. The CDR3 spans 17 residues. J was trimmed by 3 bases and V by 1 base; bases with no gene match: 12. Germline V gene lookup returns CDR1 SGHVS and CDR2 FQNEAQ.

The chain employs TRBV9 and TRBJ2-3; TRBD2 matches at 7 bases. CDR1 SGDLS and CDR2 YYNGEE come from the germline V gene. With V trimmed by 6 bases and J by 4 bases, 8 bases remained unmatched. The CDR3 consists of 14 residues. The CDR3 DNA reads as TGTGCCAGCACCCGGTGGGAGGGCCCAGATACGCAGTATTTT. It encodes CASTRWEGPDTQYF.

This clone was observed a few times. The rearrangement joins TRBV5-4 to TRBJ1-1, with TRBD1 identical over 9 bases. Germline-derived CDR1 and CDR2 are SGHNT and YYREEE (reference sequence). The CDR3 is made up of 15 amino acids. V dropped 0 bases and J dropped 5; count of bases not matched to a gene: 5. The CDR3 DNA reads TGTGCCAGCAGCTTGGGGGGACAGGGATGGACTGAAGCTTTCTTT. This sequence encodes CASSLGGQGWTEAFF. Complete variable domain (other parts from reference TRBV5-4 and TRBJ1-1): ETGVTQSPTHLIKTRGQQVTLRCSSQSGHNTVSWYQQALGQGPQFIFQYYREEENGRGNFPPRFSGLQFPNYSSELNVNALELDDSALYLCASSLGGQGWTEAFFGQGTRLTVV.

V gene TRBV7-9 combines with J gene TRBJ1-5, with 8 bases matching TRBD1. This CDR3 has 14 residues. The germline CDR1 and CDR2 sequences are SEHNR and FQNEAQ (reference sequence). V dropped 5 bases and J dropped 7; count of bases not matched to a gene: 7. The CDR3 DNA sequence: TGTGCCAGCAGCACGACAGGGGATGGACAGCCCCAGCATTTT. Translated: CASSTTGDGQPQHF.

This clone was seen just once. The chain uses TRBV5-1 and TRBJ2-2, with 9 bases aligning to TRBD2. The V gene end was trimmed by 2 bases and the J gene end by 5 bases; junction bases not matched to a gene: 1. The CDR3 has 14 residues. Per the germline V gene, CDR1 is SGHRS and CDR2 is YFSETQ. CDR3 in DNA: TGCGCCAGCAGCTTCACTAGCGGGACCGGGGAGCTGTTTTTT. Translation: CASSFTSGTGELFF.